Below are 20 T cell receptor beta chains sequenced from a single sample in a study of blood T cells in healthy people across ages. The authors ran a second PCR of roughly 6 to 12 cycles using a sample-barcoded 5' primer and a J-beta primer mix. From the 5' RACE reads, TCRdb called clonotypes with MiXCR, one entry per CDR3 protein. The sample holds 550,000 to 800,000 distinct CDR3 sequences; around 32% are singletons and the top ten take less than 20%. The specimen was blood. The receptor set was obtained from a woman at least 80 years old in good health.

The rearrangement joins TRBV20-1 to TRBJ2-4; TRBD2 might be the D (6 bases). TRBJ2-7 matches the DNA end more closely, so the J call is doubtful. This CDR3 is built from 14 residues. Germline V gene sequence: CDR1 DFQATT, CDR2 SNEGSKA (reference sequence). The CDR3 region has the DNA TGCAGTGCTGGGGGGACGGCCAACTCCTACGAGCAGTACTTC. This gives the protein CSAGGTANSYEQYF.

This clonotype came up many times. V is TRBV7-2 and J is TRBJ2-7; 9 nucleotides align to TRBD1. This CDR3 has 15 amino acids. V gave up 3 bases and J gave up 2 bases; unmatched junction bases: 5. Per germline, CDR1 SGHTA and CDR2 FQGNSA. The CDR3 sequence: CASSFGTGPTYEQYF. Here the CDR3 DNA reads TGTGCCAGCAGCTTCGGGACAGGGCCTACCTACGAGCAGTACTTC.

This clonotype was seen ten or more times. The gene calls are TRBV28 and TRBJ2-7; D possibly corresponds to TRBD1 (6 bases). The CDR3 is 12 residues long. The V gene's germline CDR1 is MDHEN and CDR2 SYDVKM. Trimming took 11 bases from V and 7 from J, leaving 18 bases between them. The CDR3 nucleotides are TGTGCCGTTCCGGGGCCTACAGGGGAGCAGTACTTC. Protein sequence: CAVPGPTGEQYF.

The rearrangement uses TRBV24-1 and TRBJ2-2; no clear D. This CDR3 region has 17 residues. V was cut by 2 bases and J by 4 bases, with 16 bases left in between. The germline V gene encodes CDR1 KGHDR and CDR2 SFDVKD. The CDR3 region is CATSDSPRRVPTGELFF. The CDR3 DNA reads TGTGCCACCAGTGATTCCCCGAGAAGGGTCCCCACCGGGGAGCTGTTTTTT.

This clonotype was recorded at least ten times. The genes are TRBV6-5 and TRBJ2-1, with 7 bases that match TRBD1. Germline CDR1 and CDR2: MNHEY and SVGAGI. The CDR3 totals 16 residues. The junction had 8 bases not matched to a gene; V was cut back by 6 bases and J by 0 bases. The CDR3 DNA follows: TGTGCCAGCAGACCGGAGACAGGGAGCTCCTACAATGAGCAGTTCTTC. It is translated as CASRPETGSSYNEQFF.

This clonotype was seen ten or more times. The chain links TRBV11-2 to TRBJ2-1; TRBD2 matches 9 bases. Germline V gene lookup returns CDR1 SGHAT and CDR2 FQNNGV. The V gene end was trimmed by 5 bases and the J gene end by 7 bases; junction bases not matched to a gene: 9. There are 15 residues in the CDR3. Here the CDR3 DNA reads TGTGCCAGCAGCACCCGAGCGGGGGGTGGGAATGAGCAGTTCTTC. Protein product: CASSTRAGGGNEQFF. The full variable domain, its missing parts supplied by reference TRBV11-2 and TRBJ2-1, is EAGVAQSPRYKIIEKRQSVAFWCNPISGHATLYWYQQILGQGPKLLIQFQNNGVVDDSQLPKDRFSAERLKGVDSTLKIQPAKLEDSAVYLCASSTRAGGGNEQFFGPGTRLTVL.

This clonotype was seen just once. The chain combines TRBV7-2 with TRBJ2-4; 8 positions agree with TRBD1. The DNA end is more similar to TRBJ2-5, so the J call may be wrong. Per germline, CDR1 SGHTA and CDR2 FQGNSA. The CDR3 extends over 15 amino acids. As DNA, the CDR3 is TGTGCCAGCAGCCGGTTCAGGGGGCTAGGAGAGACCCAGTACTTC. The encoded protein is CASSRFRGLGETQYF.

This clonotype was seen repeatedly, ten times or more. The V gene is TRBV6-1, the J gene TRBJ2-6; the D call may be TRBD1 or TRBD2 (5 bases each). CDR3 size: 15 residues. V lost 6 bases and J 0 bases, leaving 9 bases between the germline ends. Germline V gene data show CDR1 as MNHNS and CDR2 as SASEGT. In nucleotides, the CDR3 is TGTGCCAGCAGCCGGGACCCCTCTGGGGCCAACGTCCTGACTTTC. This gives the protein CASSRDPSGANVLTF.

This clonotype has just a few counts. This rearrangement joins TRBV7-9 to TRBJ1-1; TRBD1 is a possible D gene (5 bases). Trimming left V 3 bases short and J 2 bases short, with 16 bases between. CDR1 and CDR2 from the germline V gene are SEHNR and FQNEAQ (reference sequence). This CDR3 has 16 residues. The CDR3 reads CASSFYPGQANTEAFF. The CDR3 DNA reads TGTGCCAGCAGCTTTTACCCGGGGCAGGCCAACACTGAAGCTTTCTTT.

This clonotype was picked up many times. The rearrangement joins TRBV5-1 to TRBJ2-6; the D gene is possibly TRBD1 (6 bases). Germline V gene lookup returns CDR1 SGHRS and CDR2 YFSETQ. Trimming removed 0 bases from V and 4 bases from J, with 14 bases in between. The CDR3 is made up of 17 amino acids. Here the CDR3 reads CASSLAQGLGGANVLTF. CDR3 bases: TGCGCCAGCAGCTTGGCACAGGGCCTAGGGGGGGCCAACGTCCTGACTTTC. The full variable domain, rest sourced from reference TRBV5-1 and TRBJ2-6, is KAGVTQTPRYLIKTRGQQVTLSCSPISGHRSVSWYQQTPGQGLQFLFEYFSETQRNKGNFPGRFSGRQFSNSRSEMNVSTLELGDSALYLCASSLAQGLGGANVLTFGAGSRLTVL.

The table lists this clonotype with many counts. The chain couples TRBV20-1 to TRBJ2-5; 9 bases map to TRBD2. The J call could be wrong; TRBJ2-7 is a better fit for the DNA end. Per the germline V gene, CDR1 is DFQATT and CDR2 is SNEGSKA (reference sequence). This CDR3 is 15 amino acids long. The CDR3 nucleotides read TGCAGTGCTAGAGACGCGGGGGGGCTCCAGTCCGAGCAGTACTTC. Amino acid sequence: CSARDAGGLQSEQYF.

There are many counts of this clonotype. The V call is TRBV29-1, the J call TRBJ1-1; D gene uncertain. The CDR3 spans 12 residues. The V gene lost 7 bases and the J gene lost 4 bases, with 13 bases spanning the gap. CDR1 is SQVTM and CDR2 is ANQGSEA in the germline V gene. The chain's CDR3 is CSGTLTGTEAFF. The CDR3 DNA reads TGCAGCGGAACCTTGACGGGCACTGAAGCTTTCTTT.

This chain uses TRBV13 with TRBJ1-1; the match to TRBD1 covers 11 bases. Germline CDR1 reads PRHDT; CDR2 reads FYEKMQ (reference sequence). Trimming at V came to 4 bases and at J to 1 base, leaving 8 bases not matched to a gene. The CDR3 totals 17 residues. The CDR3 is CASSSGTGGHKNTEAFF. CDR3 nucleotides: TGTGCCAGCAGCTCCGGGACAGGGGGTCACAAGAACACTGAAGCTTTCTTT. Full variable domain (missing parts from reference TRBV13 and TRBJ1-1): AAGVIQSPRHLIKEKRETATLKCYPIPRHDTVYWYQQGPGQDPQFLISFYEKMQSDKGSIPDRFSAQQFSDYHSELNMSSLELGDSALYFCASSSGTGGHKNTEAFFGQGTRLTVV.

The chain recombines TRBV30 with TRBJ1-2; D unresolved. The V end lost 1 base, the J end lost 0 bases, and 9 bases lay between the germline ends. The CDR3 has 14 amino acids. Per germline, CDR1 GTSNPN and CDR2 SVGIG (reference sequence). CDR3 nucleotides: TGTGCCTGGAGTGCTGGGCCGCCTAACTATGGCTACACCTTC. This translates into CAWSAGPPNYGYTF.

This clonotype was counted at least ten times. The genes are TRBV28 and TRBJ2-3, with a possible D match to TRBD2 (7 bases). The CDR3 has 13 amino acids. Trimming took 3 bases from V and 5 from J, leaving 9 bases between them. Germline V gene lookup returns CDR1 MDHEN and CDR2 SYDVKM. CDR3 nucleotides: TGTGCCAGCAGTTTTAGGGGGGGAGATACGCAGTATTTT. Translation: CASSFRGGDTQYF.

This clonotype showed up just a few times. This chain joins TRBV14 and TRBJ1-4; D remains unclear. V gave up 3 bases and J gave up 10 bases, with 12 bases separating them. The CDR3 spans 13 residues. Germline CDR1 is SGHDN and CDR2 is FVKESK. The CDR3 bases are TGTGCCAGCAGCCAGGTCAGATCCGGAAAACTGTTTTTT. Translating it yields CASSQVRSGKLFF.

This chain connects TRBV6-1 to TRBJ2-2; possible D gene TRBD1, 5 bases. The V gene lost 4 bases and the J gene lost 1 base, with 7 bases spanning the gap. The CDR3 is made up of 14 amino acids. Germline CDR1 is MNHNS and CDR2 is SASEGT. CDR3 in amino acids: CASSVGVNTGELFF. The CDR3 nucleotides read TGTGCCAGCAGTGTAGGGGTGAACACCGGGGAGCTGTTTTTT.

On this clonotype: A much more abundant neighbour one base away suggests this may be a read error. This chain uses TRBV20-1 with TRBJ2-1; maybe TRBD2 (6 bases). CDR1 is DFQATT and CDR2 is SNEGSKA in the germline V gene (reference sequence). The CDR3 is made up of 11 amino acids. In DNA form, the CDR3 reads TGCAGGGCTAGCGCAGGCTACGAGCAGTTCTTC. Amino acid sequence: CRASAGYEQFF.

The CDR3 spells CASSPAEAADTGELFF. DNA of the CDR3: TGTGCCAGCTCACCAGCCGAGGCCGCGGACACCGGGGAGCTGTTTTTT. This chain connects TRBV18 to TRBJ2-2; D remains unclear. The CDR3 contains 16 residues. The germline V and J ends were trimmed by 2 bases and 3 bases, with 13 bases remaining between them. CDR1 KGHSH and CDR2 LQKENI come from the germline V gene.

As for this clonotype: Given a much more abundant clone one base away, this may be a read error. The chain combines TRBV12-3 or TRBV12-4 with TRBJ2-1, with 9 bases fitting TRBD2. The CDR3 extends over 15 amino acids. The CDR3 nucleotides read TGTGCCGGCAGCCGTAGCGGGGGTTCTCACAATGAGCAGTTCTTC. Translated: CAGSRSGGSHNEQFF.